This T cell receptor (beta chain) is drawn from a study of neurological immune-mediated disorders. From the 5' RACE reads, TCRdb called clonotypes with MiXCR, one entry per CDR3 protein. The repertoire includes about 66,000 distinct CDR3 sequences, around 3.1% of them detected once, and about 4% sits in the top ten. This clonotype came up many times. Sequences were obtained from PBMCs. The clonotype originates from a man between 40 and 49 years old with multiple sclerosis.

The CDR3 nucleotides are TGTGCCAGCAGTGCAGGCAGCTTCTACGAGCAGTACTTC. Its translation: CASSAGSFYEQYF. The chain carries TRBV2 and TRBJ2-7; D not certain. Germline lookup yields CDR1 SNHLY and CDR2 FYNNEI. This CDR3 is built from 13 residues. V was clipped by 4 bases and J by 3 bases, with 10 bases between them. Complete variable domain (other parts from reference TRBV2 and TRBJ2-7): EPEVTQTPSHQVTQMGQEVILRCVPISNHLYFYWYRQILGQKVEFLVSFYNNEISEKSEIFDDQFSVERPDGSNFTLKIRSTKLEDSAMYFCASSAGSFYEQYFGPGTRLTVT.